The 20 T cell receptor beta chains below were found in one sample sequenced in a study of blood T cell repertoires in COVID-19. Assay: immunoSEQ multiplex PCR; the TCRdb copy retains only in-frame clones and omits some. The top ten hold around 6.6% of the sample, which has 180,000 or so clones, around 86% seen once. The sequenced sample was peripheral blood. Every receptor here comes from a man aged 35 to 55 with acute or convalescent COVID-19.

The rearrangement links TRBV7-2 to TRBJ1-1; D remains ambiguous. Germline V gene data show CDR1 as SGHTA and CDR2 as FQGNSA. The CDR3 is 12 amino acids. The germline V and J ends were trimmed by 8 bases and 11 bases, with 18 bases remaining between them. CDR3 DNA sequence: TGTGCCAGCCGCAGACTTCCGGTGGAGGCTTTCTTT. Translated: CASRRLPVEAFF.

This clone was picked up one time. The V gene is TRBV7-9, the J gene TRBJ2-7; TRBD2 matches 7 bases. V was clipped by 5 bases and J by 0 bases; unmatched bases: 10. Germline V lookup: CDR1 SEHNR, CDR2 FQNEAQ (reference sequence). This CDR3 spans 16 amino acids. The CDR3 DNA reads TGTGCCAGCAGCGGCTCGGGGGAGCGGGGCTCCTACGAGCAGTACTTC. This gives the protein CASSGSGERGSYEQYF.

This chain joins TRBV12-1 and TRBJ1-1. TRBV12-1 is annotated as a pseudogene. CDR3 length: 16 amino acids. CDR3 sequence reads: CASSPCRGGNVTEAFF. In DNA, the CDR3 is TGTGCCAGCAGCCCGTGCCGGGGCGGGAACGTTACTGAAGCTTTCTTT.

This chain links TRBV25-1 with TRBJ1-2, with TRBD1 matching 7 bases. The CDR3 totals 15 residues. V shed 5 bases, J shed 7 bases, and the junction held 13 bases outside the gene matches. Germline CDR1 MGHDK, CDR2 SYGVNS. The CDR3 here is CASSSPGTGVGGYTF. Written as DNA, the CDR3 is TGTGCCAGCAGTAGTCCCGGTACAGGGGTGGGTGGCTACACCTTC.

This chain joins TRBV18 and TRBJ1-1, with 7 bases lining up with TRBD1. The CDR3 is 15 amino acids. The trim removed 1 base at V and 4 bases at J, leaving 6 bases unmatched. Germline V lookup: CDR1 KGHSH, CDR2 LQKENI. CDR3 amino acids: CASSPLGQRGTEAFF. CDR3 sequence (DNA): TGTGCCAGCTCACCACTGGGACAGAGGGGCACTGAAGCTTTCTTT.

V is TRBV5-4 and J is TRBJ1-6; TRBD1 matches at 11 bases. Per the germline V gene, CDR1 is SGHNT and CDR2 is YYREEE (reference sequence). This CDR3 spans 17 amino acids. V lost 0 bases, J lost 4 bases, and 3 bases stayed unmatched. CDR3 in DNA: TGTGCCAGCAGCTTGGCCGGGACAGGGGGTTATAATTCACCCCTCCACTTT. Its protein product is CASSLAGTGGYNSPLHF.

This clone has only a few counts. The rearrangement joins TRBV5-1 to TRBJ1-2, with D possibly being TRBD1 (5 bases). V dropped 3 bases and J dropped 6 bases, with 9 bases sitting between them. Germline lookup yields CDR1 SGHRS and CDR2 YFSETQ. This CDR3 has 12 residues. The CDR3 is CASSSDSHGYTF. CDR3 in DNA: TGCGCCAGCAGCTCCGACAGCCATGGCTACACCTTC.

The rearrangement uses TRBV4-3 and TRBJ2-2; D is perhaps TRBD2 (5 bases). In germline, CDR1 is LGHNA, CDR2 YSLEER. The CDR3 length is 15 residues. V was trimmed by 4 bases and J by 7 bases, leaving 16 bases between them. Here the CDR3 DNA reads TGCGCCAGCAGCCCCGGATATCGGGAAAACGGGGAGCTGTTTTTT. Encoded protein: CASSPGYRENGELFF.

The CDR3 spells CASSPPGRETYGYTF. The DNA of the CDR3 is TGTGCCAGCTCACCACCAGGGAGGGAGACCTATGGCTACACCTTC. V and J are TRBV18 and TRBJ1-2, with unresolved D. Trimming removed 0 bases from V and 4 bases from J, with 12 bases in between. Looked up from germline, CDR1 is KGHSH and CDR2 is LQKENI. This CDR3 is built from 15 residues.

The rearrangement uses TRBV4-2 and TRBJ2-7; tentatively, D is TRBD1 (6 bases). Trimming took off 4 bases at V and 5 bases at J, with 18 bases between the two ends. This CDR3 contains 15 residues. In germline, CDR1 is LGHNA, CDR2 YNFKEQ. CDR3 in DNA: TGTGCCAGCAGCCCTGCCGGGACACGAACGAACGAGCAGTACTTC. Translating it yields CASSPAGTRTNEQYF.

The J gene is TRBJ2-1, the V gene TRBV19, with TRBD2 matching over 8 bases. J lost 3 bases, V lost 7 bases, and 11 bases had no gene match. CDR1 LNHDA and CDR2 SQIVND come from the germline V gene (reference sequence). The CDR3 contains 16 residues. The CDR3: CASNRGRGGNYNEQFF. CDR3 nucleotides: TGTGCCAGTAATCGGGGACGGGGGGGCAACTACAATGAGCAGTTCTTC. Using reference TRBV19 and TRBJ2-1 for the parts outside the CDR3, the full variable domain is DGGITQSPKYLFRKEGQNVTLSCEQNLNHDAMYWYRQDPGQGLRLIYYSQIVNDFQKGDIAEGYSVSREKKESFPLTVTSAQKNPTAFYLCASNRGRGGNYNEQFFGPGTRLTVL.

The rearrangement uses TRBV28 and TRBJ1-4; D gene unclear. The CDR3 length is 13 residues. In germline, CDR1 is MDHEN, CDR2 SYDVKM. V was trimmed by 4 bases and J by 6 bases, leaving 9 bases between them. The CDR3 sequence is CASSSPVDEKLFF. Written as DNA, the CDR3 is TGTGCCAGCAGTTCCCCGGTAGATGAAAAACTGTTTTTT.

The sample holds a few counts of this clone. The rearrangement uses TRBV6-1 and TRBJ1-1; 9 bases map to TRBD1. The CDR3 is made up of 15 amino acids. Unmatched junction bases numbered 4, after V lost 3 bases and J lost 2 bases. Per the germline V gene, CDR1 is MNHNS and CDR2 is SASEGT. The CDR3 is CASSEPGQGNTEAFF. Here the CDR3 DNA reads TGTGCCAGCAGTGAGCCGGGACAGGGAAACACTGAAGCTTTCTTT.

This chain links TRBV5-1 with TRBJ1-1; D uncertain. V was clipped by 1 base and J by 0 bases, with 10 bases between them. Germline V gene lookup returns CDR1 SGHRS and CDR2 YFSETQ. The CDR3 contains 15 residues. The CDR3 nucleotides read TGCGCCAGCAGCTTGTCGGGTGCGGTGAACACTGAAGCTTTCTTT. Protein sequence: CASSLSGAVNTEAFF.

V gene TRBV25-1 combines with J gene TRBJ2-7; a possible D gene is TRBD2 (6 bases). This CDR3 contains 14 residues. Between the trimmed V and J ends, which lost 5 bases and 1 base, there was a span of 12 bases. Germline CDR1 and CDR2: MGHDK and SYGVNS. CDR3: CASSNLGRSYEQYF. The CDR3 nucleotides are TGTGCCAGCAGTAACCTCGGGAGATCCTACGAGCAGTACTTC.

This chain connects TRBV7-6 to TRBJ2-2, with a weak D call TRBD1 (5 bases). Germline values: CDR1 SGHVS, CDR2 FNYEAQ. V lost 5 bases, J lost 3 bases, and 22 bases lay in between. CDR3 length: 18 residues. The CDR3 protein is CASSQTDQGRGYTGELFF. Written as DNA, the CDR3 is TGTGCCAGCAGCCAGACCGATCAGGGTAGGGGTTACACCGGGGAGCTGTTTTTT.

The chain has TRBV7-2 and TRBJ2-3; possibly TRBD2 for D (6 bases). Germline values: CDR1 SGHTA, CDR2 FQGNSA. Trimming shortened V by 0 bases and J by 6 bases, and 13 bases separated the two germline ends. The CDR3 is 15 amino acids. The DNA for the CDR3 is TGTGCCAGCAGCTTAGCGCTTGCTCGGGGGGATACGCAGTATTTT. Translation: CASSLALARGDTQYF.

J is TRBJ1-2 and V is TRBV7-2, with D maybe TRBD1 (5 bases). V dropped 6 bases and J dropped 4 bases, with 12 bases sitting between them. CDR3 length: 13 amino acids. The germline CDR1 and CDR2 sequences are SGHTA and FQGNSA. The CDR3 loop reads CASSFDSFYGYTF. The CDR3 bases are TGTGCCAGCAGTTTTGACAGCTTCTATGGCTACACCTTC.

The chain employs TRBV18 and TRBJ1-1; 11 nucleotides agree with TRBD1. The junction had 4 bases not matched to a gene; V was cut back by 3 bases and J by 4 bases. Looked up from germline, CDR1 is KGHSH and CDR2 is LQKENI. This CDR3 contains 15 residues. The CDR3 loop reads CASSPSGTGGTEAFF. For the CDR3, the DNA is TGTGCCAGCTCACCCTCCGGGACAGGGGGCACTGAAGCTTTCTTT. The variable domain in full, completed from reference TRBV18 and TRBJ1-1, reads NAGVMQNPRHLVRRRGQEARLRCSPMKGHSHVYWYRQLPEEGLKFMVYLQKENIIDESGMPKERFSAEFPKEGPSILRIQQVVRGDSAAYFCASSPSGTGGTEAFFGQGTRLTVV.

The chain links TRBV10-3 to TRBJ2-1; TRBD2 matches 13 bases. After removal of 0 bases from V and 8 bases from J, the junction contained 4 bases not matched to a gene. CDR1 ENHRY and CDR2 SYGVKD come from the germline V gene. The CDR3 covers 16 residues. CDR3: CAISESTSGGYDEQFF. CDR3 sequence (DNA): TGTGCCATCAGTGAGTCGACTAGCGGGGGGTACGATGAGCAGTTCTTC.